This T cell receptor beta chain appears in the sequencing data of a study of blood T cell repertoires in COVID-19. Study processing details: Counts of nucleated cells, estimated from reference gene primer amplification, were obtained. The table came from immunoSEQ multiplex PCR; TCRdb's copy has only in-frame clones and leaves some out. V, J and clone size reflect that table, while D and trimming were determined from the DNA. The data show under 250,000 clones, with around 80% seen just once and 5.5% to 8.5% held by the top ten. Input material: peripheral blood. The TCR originated in an older woman with acute or convalescent COVID-19.

CDR3 nucleotides: TGCGCCAGCAGCCAAGAGGGGAGCCAAGAGACCCAGTACTTC. Its protein product is CASSQEGSQETQYF. The chain links TRBV4-1 to TRBJ2-5, with a possible D match to TRBD2 (5 bases). Trimming removed 0 bases from V and 1 base from J, with 6 bases in between. Germline CDR1 MGHRA, CDR2 YSYEKL. The CDR3 is 14 amino acids.